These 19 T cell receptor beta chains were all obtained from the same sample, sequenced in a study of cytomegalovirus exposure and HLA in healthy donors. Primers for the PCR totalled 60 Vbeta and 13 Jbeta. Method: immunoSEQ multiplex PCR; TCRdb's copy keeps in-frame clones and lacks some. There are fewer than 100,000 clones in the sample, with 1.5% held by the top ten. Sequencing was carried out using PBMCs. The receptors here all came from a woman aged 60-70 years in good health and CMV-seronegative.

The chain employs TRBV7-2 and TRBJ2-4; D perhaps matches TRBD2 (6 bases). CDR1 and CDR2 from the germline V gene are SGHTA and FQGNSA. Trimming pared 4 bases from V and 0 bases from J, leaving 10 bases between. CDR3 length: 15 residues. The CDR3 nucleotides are TGTGCCAGCAGCTCCCGACTAGTAGCCAAAAACATTCAGTACTTC. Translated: CASSSRLVAKNIQYF.

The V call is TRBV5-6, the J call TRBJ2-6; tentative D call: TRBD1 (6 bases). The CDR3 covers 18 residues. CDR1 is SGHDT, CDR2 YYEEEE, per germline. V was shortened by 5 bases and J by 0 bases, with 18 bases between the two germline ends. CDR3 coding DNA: TGTGCCAGCAGTTACCTACAGGGCCCCTACTCTGGGGCCAACGTCCTGACTTTC. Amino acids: CASSYLQGPYSGANVLTF.

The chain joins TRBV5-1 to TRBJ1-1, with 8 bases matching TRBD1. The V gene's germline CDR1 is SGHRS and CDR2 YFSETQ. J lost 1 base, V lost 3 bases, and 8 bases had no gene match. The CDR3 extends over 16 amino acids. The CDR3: CASSSQGAGGNTEAFF. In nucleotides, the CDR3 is TGCGCCAGCAGCTCGCAGGGGGCAGGGGGGAACACTGAAGCTTTCTTT.

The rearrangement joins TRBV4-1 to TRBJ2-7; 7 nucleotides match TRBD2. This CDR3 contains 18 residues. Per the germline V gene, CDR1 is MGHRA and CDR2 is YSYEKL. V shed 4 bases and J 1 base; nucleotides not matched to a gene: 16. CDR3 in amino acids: CASSRTIGLGVGSYEQYF. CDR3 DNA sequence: TGCGCCAGCAGCCGCACGATAGGACTAGGCGTTGGGTCCTACGAGCAGTACTTC.

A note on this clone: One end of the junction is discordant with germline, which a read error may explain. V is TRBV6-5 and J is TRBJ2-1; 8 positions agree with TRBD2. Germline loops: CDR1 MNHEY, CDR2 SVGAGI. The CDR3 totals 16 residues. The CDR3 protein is CASSYSPSGSYNEQFF. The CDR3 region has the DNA TGTGCCAGCAGCTACTCCCCCAGCGGGAGCTACAATGAGCAGTTCTTC.

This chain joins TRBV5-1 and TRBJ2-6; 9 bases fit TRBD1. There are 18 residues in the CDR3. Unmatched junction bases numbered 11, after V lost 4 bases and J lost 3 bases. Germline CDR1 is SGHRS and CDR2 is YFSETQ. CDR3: CASSPPGQGISGANVLTF. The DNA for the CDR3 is TGCGCCAGCAGCCCCCCGGGACAGGGTATCAGTGGGGCCAACGTCCTGACTTTC.

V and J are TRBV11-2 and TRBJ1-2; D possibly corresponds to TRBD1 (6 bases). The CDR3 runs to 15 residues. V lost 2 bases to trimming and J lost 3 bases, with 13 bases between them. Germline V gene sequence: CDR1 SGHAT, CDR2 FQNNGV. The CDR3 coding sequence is TGTGCCAGCAGCTTACCCTCCGGGACATACTATGGCTACACCTTC. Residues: CASSLPSGTYYGYTF.

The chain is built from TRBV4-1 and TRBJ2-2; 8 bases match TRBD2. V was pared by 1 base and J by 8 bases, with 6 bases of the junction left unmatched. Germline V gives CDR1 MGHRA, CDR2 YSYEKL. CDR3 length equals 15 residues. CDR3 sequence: CASSQAGTSSGELFF. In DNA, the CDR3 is TGCGCCAGCAGCCAAGCCGGGACTAGTTCGGGGGAGCTGTTTTTT.

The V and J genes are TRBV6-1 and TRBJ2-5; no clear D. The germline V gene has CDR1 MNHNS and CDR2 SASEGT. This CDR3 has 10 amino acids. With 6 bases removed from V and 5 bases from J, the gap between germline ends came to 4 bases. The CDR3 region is CASRQETQYF. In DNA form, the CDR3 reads TGTGCCAGCAGGCAGGAGACCCAGTACTTC.

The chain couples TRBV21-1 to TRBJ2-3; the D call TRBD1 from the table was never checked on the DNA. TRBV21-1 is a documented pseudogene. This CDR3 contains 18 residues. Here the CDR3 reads CASSTRQGALFSTDTQYF. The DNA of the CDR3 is TGTGCCAGCAGCACCAGACAGGGGGCCCTCTTTAGCACAGATACGCAGTATTTT.

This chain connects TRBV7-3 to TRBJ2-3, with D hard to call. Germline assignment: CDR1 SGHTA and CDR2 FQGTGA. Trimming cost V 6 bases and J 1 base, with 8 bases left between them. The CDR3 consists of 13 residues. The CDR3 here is CASSTGRTDTQYF. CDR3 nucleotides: TGTGCCAGCAGTACCGGTCGCACAGATACGCAGTATTTT.

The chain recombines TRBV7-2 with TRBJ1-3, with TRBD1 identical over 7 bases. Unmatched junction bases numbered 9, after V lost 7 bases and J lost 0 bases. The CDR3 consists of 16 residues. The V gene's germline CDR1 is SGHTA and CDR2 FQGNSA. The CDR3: CASTSGGTASGNTIYF. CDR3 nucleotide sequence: TGTGCCAGCACCTCAGGGGGAACTGCCTCTGGAAACACCATATATTTT. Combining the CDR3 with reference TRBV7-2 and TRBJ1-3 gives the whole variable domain GAGVSQSPSNKVTEKGKDVELRCDPISGHTALYWYRQSLGQGLEFLIYFQGNSAPDKSGLPSDRFSAERTGGSVSTLTIQRTQQEDSAVYLCASTSGGTASGNTIYFGEGSWLTVV.

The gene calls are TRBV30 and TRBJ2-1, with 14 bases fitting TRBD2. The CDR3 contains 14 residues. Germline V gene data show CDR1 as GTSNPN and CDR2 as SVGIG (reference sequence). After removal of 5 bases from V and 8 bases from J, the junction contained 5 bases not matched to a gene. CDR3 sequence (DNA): TGTGCCTGGGACGGACTAGCGGGAGGCTATGAGCAGTTCTTC. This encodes CAWDGLAGGYEQFF.

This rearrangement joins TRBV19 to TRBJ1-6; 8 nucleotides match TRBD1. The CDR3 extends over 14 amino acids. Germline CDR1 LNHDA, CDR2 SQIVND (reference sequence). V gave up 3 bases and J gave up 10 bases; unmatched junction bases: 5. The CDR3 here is CASSMAGGWSPLHF. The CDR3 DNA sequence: TGTGCCAGTAGTATGGCAGGGGGCTGGTCACCCCTCCACTTT.

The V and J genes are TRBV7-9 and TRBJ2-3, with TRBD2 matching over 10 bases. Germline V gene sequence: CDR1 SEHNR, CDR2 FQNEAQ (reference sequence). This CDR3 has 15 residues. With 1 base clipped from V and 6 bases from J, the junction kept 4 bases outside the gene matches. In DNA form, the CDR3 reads TGTGCCAGCAGCTTAGGTCTAGCGGGAGTGGATACGCAGTATTTT. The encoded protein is CASSLGLAGVDTQYF.

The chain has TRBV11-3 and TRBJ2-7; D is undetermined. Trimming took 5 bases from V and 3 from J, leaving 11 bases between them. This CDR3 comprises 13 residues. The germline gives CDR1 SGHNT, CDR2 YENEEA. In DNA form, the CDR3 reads TGTGCCAGCAGCCAAACGGGTGGCTACGAGCAGTACTTC. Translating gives CASSQTGGYEQYF.

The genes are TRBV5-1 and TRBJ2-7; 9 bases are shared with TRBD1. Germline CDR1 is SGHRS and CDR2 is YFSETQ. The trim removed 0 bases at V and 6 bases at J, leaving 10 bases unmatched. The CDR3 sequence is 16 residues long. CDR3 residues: CASSLARTGVAGEQYF. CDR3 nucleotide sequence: TGCGCCAGCAGCTTGGCGAGGACAGGGGTGGCGGGCGAGCAGTACTTC.

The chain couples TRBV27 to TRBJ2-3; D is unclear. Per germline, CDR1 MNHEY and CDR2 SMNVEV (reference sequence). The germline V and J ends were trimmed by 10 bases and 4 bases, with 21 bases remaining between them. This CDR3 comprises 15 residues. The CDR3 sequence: CATRLFRSDSDTQYF. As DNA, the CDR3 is TGTGCCACCAGACTTTTTAGGAGTGACTCAGATACGCAGTATTTT.

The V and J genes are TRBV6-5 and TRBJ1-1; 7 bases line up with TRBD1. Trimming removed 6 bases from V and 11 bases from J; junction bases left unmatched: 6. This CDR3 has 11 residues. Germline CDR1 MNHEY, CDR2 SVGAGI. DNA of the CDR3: TGTGCCAGCAGAGACCGGACAGGCGCTTTCTTT. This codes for CASRDRTGAFF.